Listed below are T cell receptor beta chains from one sample, sequenced in a study of identical twins' blood T cells. Via MiXCR, TCRdb re-called the 5' RACE reads, giving one row per CDR3 protein. The sample holds 300,000 to 450,000 distinct CDR3 sequences, more than 25% seen once. What was sequenced was PBMCs. These receptors were obtained from a woman aged 18 to 55 in good health. Each CDR3 is given with its conserved first and last residue. D genes are given only for firm matches. Size tells how often a clone was seen (once, few, many) or the class of an expanded clone, and some rows leave it out.

abundance	len	v_gene	d_gene	j_gene	CDR3aa	CDR3nt
many	14	TRBV7-9	NA	TRBJ1-4	CASSLGSRNEKLFF	TGTGCCAGCAGCTTAGGTTCGCGTAATGAAAAACTGTTTTTT
few	12	TRBV29-1	NA	TRBJ1-1	CSVQAGPTEAFF	TGCAGCGTTCAGGCAGGCCCCACTGAAGCTTTCTTT
NA	16	TRBV3-1	NA	TRBJ2-2	CASSQEISRGTGELFF	TGTGCCAGCAGCCAAGAGATCTCTAGGGGCACCGGGGAGCTGTTTTTT
many	15	TRBV10-3	NA	TRBJ2-2	CAISEIGRRTGELFF	TGTGCCATCAGTGAGATTGGTAGGAGGACCGGGGAGCTGTTTTTT
NA	12	TRBV20-1	NA	TRBJ1-1	CSVRLGFRAAFF	TGCAGTGTTAGGCTGGGCTTCCGGGCCGCTTTCTTT
many	12	TRBV6-5	NA	TRBJ1-2	CASRWGPYGYTF	TGTGCCAGCAGATGGGGGCCCTATGGCTACACCTTC
few	11	TRBV2	NA	TRBJ2-5	CASTVQETQYF	TGTGCCAGCACTGTCCAAGAGACCCAGTACTTC
many	15	TRBV6-6	NA	TRBJ2-2	CASSDRAERPGELFF	TGTGCCAGCAGTGACCGGGCCGAGCGCCCCGGGGAGCTGTTTTTT
few	14	TRBV28	NA	TRBJ2-1	CASSFPGEGNEQFF	TGTGCCAGCAGTTTCCCCGGTGAAGGCAATGAGCAGTTCTTC
few	16	TRBV3-1	TRBD1	TRBJ1-3	CASSLYGTGSGNTIYF	TGTGCCAGCAGCCTATACGGGACAGGGTCTGGAAACACCATATATTTT
NA	14	TRBV5-1	NA	TRBJ2-2	CASIPAGGPGELFF	TGCGCCAGCATCCCGGCCGGGGGGCCGGGGGAGCTGTTTTTT
NA	14	TRBV20-1	NA	TRBJ1-2	CSARDRRGDYGYAF	TGCAGTGCTAGAGATAGGCGGGGTGACTATGGCTACGCCTTC
few	14	TRBV6-5	TRBD1	TRBJ1-2	CASSYGDSYYGYTF	TGTGCCAGCAGTTACGGGGACAGCTACTATGGCTACACCTTC
NA	15	TRBV20-1	NA	TRBJ1-2	CSARGVGHESYGYTF	TGCAGTGCTAGAGGGGTGGGGCATGAAAGCTATGGCTACACCTTC
few	14	TRBV12-3/TRBV12-4	NA	TRBJ2-1	CASGRRGSSDEQFF	TGTGCCAGCGGCCGGCGGGGCAGCAGCGATGAGCAGTTCTTC
NA	15	TRBV7-9	NA	TRBJ2-7	CASSLGGSRSYEQYF	TGTGCCAGCAGCCTAGGAGGGTCCCGTTCCTACGAGCAGTACTTC
few	17	TRBV7-8	NA	TRBJ2-7	CASIPLNREVGSYEQYF	TGTGCCAGCATCCCCTTGAACAGGGAAGTAGGGAGCTACGAGCAGTACTTC
many	15	TRBV7-6	TRBD2	TRBJ2-7	CASSLGSGGGYEQYF	TGTGCCAGCAGCTTGGGATCGGGAGGGGGCTACGAGCAGTACTTC
NA	14	TRBV20-1	NA	TRBJ2-3	CSASWLGNTDTQYF	TGCAGTGCTAGTTGGCTAGGGAACACAGATACGCAGTATTTT
NA	15	TRBV7-9	NA	TRBJ1-1	CASSLLPNRNTEAFF	TGTGCCAGCAGCTTACTCCCAAACAGGAACACTGAAGCTTTCTTT
NA	13	TRBV20-1	NA	TRBJ2-7	CSARDLTAYEQYF	TGCAGTGCTAGAGATCTCACGGCCTACGAGCAGTACTTC
NA	14	TRBV18	NA	TRBJ1-1	CASCSQGVSTEAFF	TGTGCCAGCTGTTCACAGGGCGTGAGCACTGAAGCTTTCTTT
NA	12	TRBV20-1	NA	TRBJ1-2	CSAEGSFYGYTF	TGCAGTGCGGAGGGGTCATTCTATGGCTACACCTTC
NA	15	TRBV5-1	NA	TRBJ1-5	CASRRDGAGSQPQHF	TGCGCCAGCAGACGCGATGGGGCAGGCAGTCAGCCCCAGCATTTT
few	19	TRBV5-5	TRBD1	TRBJ1-5	CASSLLRTYGTVSNQPQHF	TGTGCCAGCAGCCTACTTAGGACCTACGGGACAGTTAGCAATCAGCCCCAGCATTTT
NA	11	TRBV10-3	TRBD2	TRBJ2-7	CAIASGSKQYF	TGTGCCATCGCTAGCGGGAGCAAGCAGTACTTC
once	14	TRBV13	NA	TRBJ2-2	CASSLDEYAGELFF	TGTGCCAGCAGCTTAGACGAATACGCCGGGGAGCTGTTTTTT
many	15	TRBV5-1	NA	TRBJ1-2	CASSDAAGGATGYTF	TGCGCCAGCAGCGATGCCGCCGGTGGAGCGACTGGCTACACCTTC
NA	15	TRBV7-2	NA	TRBJ1-1	CASSLEAGPFTEAFF	TGTGCCAGCAGCTTAGAGGCAGGGCCTTTCACTGAAGCTTTCTTT
NA	16	TRBV7-8	NA	TRBJ2-2	CASNFGVRFHTGELFF	TGTGCCAGCAACTTTGGGGTACGATTCCACACCGGGGAGCTGTTTTTT
many	11	TRBV27	NA	TRBJ2-4	CASTSKNIQYF	TGTGCCAGCACCTCTAAAAACATTCAGTACTTC
NA	13	TRBV5-6	NA	TRBJ1-2	CASSLVATDGYTF	TGTGCCAGCAGCTTGGTAGCGACAGATGGCTACACCTTC
few	13	TRBV29-1	NA	TRBJ1-5	CSVETSEGQPQHF	TGCAGCGTTGAAACCAGTGAAGGTCAGCCCCAGCATTTT
NA	14	TRBV3-1	TRBD2	TRBJ2-1	CAVAAGLAHGEQFF	TGTGCCGTCGCAGCGGGACTAGCTCACGGTGAGCAGTTCTTC
NA	18	TRBV13	TRBD2	TRBJ2-5	CASSFIGTSSKLGETQYF	TGTGCCAGCAGCTTTATCGGGACTAGCTCAAAACTAGGAGAGACCCAGTACTTC
NA	11	TRBV6-6	NA	TRBJ1-2	CASSYRLGYTF	TGTGCCAGCAGTTACAGGTTGGGCTACACCTTC
NA	14	TRBV7-2	TRBD1	TRBJ2-1	CASNRGPSYNEQFF	TGTGCCAGCAACAGGGGACCCTCCTACAATGAGCAGTTCTTC
NA	15	TRBV7-9	TRBD2	TRBJ2-2	CARYPSGSVTGELFF	TGTGCCAGGTACCCTAGCGGGAGTGTCACCGGGGAGCTGTTTTTT
NA	17	TRBV3-1	TRBD2	TRBJ2-3	CASSQDRTGGGTDTQYF	TGTGCCAGCAGCCAAGATCGAACGGGAGGCGGCACAGATACGCAGTATTTT
few	13	TRBV6-2/TRBV6-3	NA	TRBJ2-7	CASHYGAAYEQYF	TGTGCCTCTCACTACGGGGCTGCCTACGAGCAGTACTTC
NA	14	TRBV5-1	NA	TRBJ1-5	CASSLAHGGQPQHF	TGCGCCAGCAGCTTAGCTCACGGGGGCCAGCCCCAGCATTTT
NA	14	TRBV7-9	TRBD1	TRBJ1-2	CASSLTGTGYGYTF	TGTGCCAGCAGCTTAACAGGGACAGGATATGGCTACACCTTC
many	15	TRBV3-1	NA	TRBJ1-4	CASSQWGRGDEKLFF	TGTGCCAGCAGCCAATGGGGCCGAGGAGATGAAAAACTGTTTTTT
NA	20	TRBV27	TRBD1	TRBJ2-3	CASSLNPGQGHTYPTDTQYF	TGTGCCAGCAGTTTAAATCCGGGACAGGGGCATACGTACCCTACAGATACGCAGTATTTT
NA	13	TRBV5-1	NA	TRBJ2-7	CASSLAADYEQYF	TGCGCCAGCAGCTTGGCGGCGGACTACGAGCAGTACTTC